This TCR beta chain was sequenced in a study of T cell changes during pregnancy in multiple sclerosis (dated by TCRdb to 2018 to 2020). For the study in its entirety: The study looked at changes in the T cell repertoire across pregnancy in women with multiple sclerosis.

In the germline V gene, CDR1 corresponds to SQVTM and CDR2 to ANQGSEA. CDR3 length: 20 amino acids, cysteine to phenylalanine. Just the 60-base CDR3 DNA is kept, in frame starting at base 1. V is cut back by 1 base and J by 2 bases, with 19 bases in the junction unmatched. Preparation of the library involved the immunoSEQ multiplex PCR assay. TCRdb obtained this table from immuneACCESS and retained in-frame rearrangements with V and J assigned. These tables miss some clones; where compared with another copy, unresolved V genes account for less than half of the shortfall, and the remainder is unexplained. This sample holds some 64,000 clones; about 90% were observed only once. The top ten hold about 1.6% of the sample. Notes on this clone: This receptor's antigen is unknown. No much larger clone exists at a distance of one base, and base qualities are not known.

The chain employs TRBV29-1 and TRBJ2-4; 8 of the junction bases match TRBD2. This sample comprised peripheral blood, obtained after pregnancy. The sequence came from a female donor with multiple sclerosis, enrolled in a pregnancy study. The CDR3 corresponds to CSVEAGGGWWFISTKNIQYF. The DNA sequence follows: TGCAGCGTTGAAGCGGGGGGGGGCTGGTGGTTTATTTCGACCAAAAACATTCAGTACTTC.